This passage covers 31 T cell receptor beta chains from one sample sequenced in a study of OX40 agonist ivuxolimab in advanced cancers. TCRdb's copy holds only in-frame clones and misses some; the assay was immunoSEQ multiplex PCR. The repertoire holds under 20,000 clones, around four fifths seen once, with 25% to 30% in the top ten. The sample consisted of CD4+ or CD8+ T cells sorted from blood, taken in a trial of the OX40 agonist ivuxolimab. The receptors come from an adult with an advanced solid tumor such as melanoma, head and neck, liver or kidney cancer.

This clone was counted ten times or more. J is TRBJ1-1 and V is TRBV7-9; D gene uncertain. The CDR3 covers 11 residues. Germline assignment: CDR1 SEHNR and CDR2 FQNEAQ (reference sequence). Between the trimmed V and J ends, which lost 11 bases and 1 base, there was a span of 8 bases. The CDR3 protein is CAGSWNTEAFF. The CDR3 DNA follows: TGTGCCGGGTCGTGGAACACTGAAGCTTTCTTT.

This sequence joins TRBV10-3 and TRBJ1-5; no clear D gene. CDR1 ENHRY and CDR2 SYGVKD come from the germline V gene. The CDR3 runs 15 residues. Trimming removed 4 bases from V and 0 bases from J, with 10 bases in between. The CDR3 spells CAISVGGYSNQPQHF. The CDR3 DNA reads as TGTGCCATCAGTGTAGGAGGCTATAGCAATCAGCCCCAGCATTTT.

The rearrangement links TRBV11-2 to TRBJ2-7; 9 bases line up with TRBD2. CDR3 length equals 15 residues. Per the germline V gene, CDR1 is SGHAT and CDR2 is FQNNGV. The J segment lost 3 bases and the V segment lost 0 bases, leaving 3 bases of the junction unmatched. The CDR3 DNA reads as TGTGCCAGCAGCTTAGAGGCTAGCGGGGTCTACGAGCAGTACTTC. Its translation is CASSLEASGVYEQYF.

The CDR3 DNA is TGTGCCAGCAGTTACTCTAACGGACCCTCAAAGTTCTTC. Encoded protein: CASSYSNGPSKFF. V and J are TRBV6-5 and TRBJ2-1; D is undetermined. Germline V gene sequence: CDR1 MNHEY, CDR2 SVGAGI. The CDR3 spans 13 residues. V was trimmed by 0 bases and J by 14 bases, leaving 14 bases between them.

The chain carries TRBV27 and TRBJ1-6; 9 bases line up with TRBD1. The V gene's germline CDR1 is MNHEY and CDR2 SMNVEV (reference sequence). The CDR3 totals 17 residues. Unmatched junction bases numbered 7, after V lost 0 bases and J lost 7 bases. In nucleotides, the CDR3 is TGTGCCAGCAGTTTATCCATCGGACAGGGGTCAAATTCACCCCTCCACTTT. This sequence encodes CASSLSIGQGSNSPLHF.

The chain recombines TRBV9 with TRBJ2-3; no clear D gene. Trimming left V 5 bases short and J 4 bases short, with 17 bases between. Germline lookup yields CDR1 SGDLS and CDR2 YYNGEE. The CDR3 length is 15 residues. The CDR3, as DNA: TGTGCCAGCAGTGCAACGGAAGGGCAAGCAGATACGCAGTATTTT. Its translation is CASSATEGQADTQYF.

The gene calls are TRBV5-1 and TRBJ1-5; D uncertain. Trimming cost V 0 bases and J 4 bases, with 5 bases left between them. Germline V lookup: CDR1 SGHRS, CDR2 YFSETQ. The CDR3 extends over 13 amino acids. CDR3 amino acids: CASSLDSNQPQHF. In DNA, the CDR3 is TGCGCCAGCAGCTTGGACAGTAATCAGCCCCAGCATTTT.

V gene TRBV7-9 combines with J gene TRBJ2-5; 7 positions match TRBD1. The CDR3 is made up of 14 amino acids. Germline V gene data show CDR1 as SEHNR and CDR2 as FQNEAQ (reference sequence). The junction had 4 bases not matched to a gene; V was cut back by 4 bases and J by 2 bases. The CDR3 loop reads CASSSDRVQETQYF. The DNA for the CDR3 is TGTGCCAGCAGCTCCGACAGGGTACAAGAGACCCAGTACTTC.

V usage is TRBV27 and J usage is TRBJ2-7, with D possibly being TRBD2 (5 bases). The V gene's germline CDR1 is MNHEY and CDR2 SMNVEV (reference sequence). The germline V and J ends were trimmed by 6 bases and 8 bases, with 23 bases remaining between them. The CDR3 loop spans 15 amino acids. Here the CDR3 reads CASSCHGLVGWKQYF. CDR3 nucleotides: TGTGCCAGCAGCTGTCATGGACTCGTAGGTTGGAAGCAGTACTTC.

The V and J genes are TRBV6-5 and TRBJ2-3; D uncertain. Germline values: CDR1 MNHEY, CDR2 SVGAGI. The ends were cut back, 0 bases at V and 4 bases at J, with 8 bases in the middle. The CDR3 length is 14 residues. The CDR3 DNA reads TGTGCCAGCAGTTACTCCGACACCGCAGATACGCAGTATTTT. This sequence encodes CASSYSDTADTQYF.

The chain employs TRBV5-1 and TRBJ2-7, with 9 positions matching TRBD1. CDR1 and CDR2 (germline): SGHRS, YFSETQ. V was pared by 4 bases and J by 0 bases, with 5 bases of the junction left unmatched. The CDR3 sequence is 15 residues long. The CDR3 nucleotides read TGCGCCAGCAGCCCTGGACAGGGGCGCTCCTACGAGCAGTACTTC. It is translated as CASSPGQGRSYEQYF.

V and J are TRBV28 and TRBJ1-1; D is unresolved. The V gene lost 3 bases and the J gene lost 3 bases, with 29 bases spanning the gap. The CDR3 totals 20 residues. CDR1 is MDHEN, CDR2 SYDVKM, per germline. The CDR3 protein is CASSFRRREVQDPLDTEAFF. The DNA for the CDR3 is TGTGCCAGCAGTTTTCGAAGAAGGGAGGTGCAGGACCCCTTGGACACTGAAGCTTTCTTT.

The chain has TRBV14 and TRBJ2-2; D tentatively fits TRBD1 or TRBD2 (5 bases each). CDR1 SGHDN and CDR2 FVKESK come from the germline V gene. V lost 0 bases and J 7 bases, leaving 18 bases between the germline ends. The CDR3 has 17 residues. CDR3 region: CASSQERRGRRGGELFF. The CDR3 region has the DNA TGTGCCAGCAGCCAAGAAAGAAGGGGACGAAGGGGCGGGGAGCTGTTTTTT.

This chain connects TRBV7-2 to TRBJ2-7; possibly TRBD1 for D (6 bases). CDR1 and CDR2 from the germline V gene are SGHTA and FQGNSA. The ends were cut back, 1 base at V and 3 bases at J, with 16 bases in the middle. The CDR3 runs to 16 residues. The CDR3 nucleotides are TGTGCCAGCAGCTTAGAGAATGAGGGCAGGGGCTACGAGCAGTACTTC. Translating gives CASSLENEGRGYEQYF.

V and J are TRBV28 and TRBJ2-1; 11 positions match TRBD2. This CDR3 is built from 15 residues. Germline CDR1 and CDR2: MDHEN and SYDVKM. The V and J ends lost 4 bases and 4 bases, in that order; junction bases with no gene match: 3. Here the CDR3 DNA reads TGTGCCAGCAGTTCGGGACTAGCGGAATACAATGAGCAGTTCTTC. Its protein is CASSSGLAEYNEQFF. The full variable domain, rest sourced from reference TRBV28 and TRBJ2-1, is DVKVTQSSRYLVKRTGEKVFLECVQDMDHENMFWYRQDPGLGLRLIYFSYDVKMKEKGDIPEGYSVSREKKERFSLILESASTNQTSMYLCASSSGLAEYNEQFFGPGTRLTVL.

V usage is TRBV14 and J usage is TRBJ2-7; D is ambiguous. Germline lookup yields CDR1 SGHDN and CDR2 FVKESK. CDR3 length equals 15 residues. Trimming took 1 base from V and 1 from J, leaving 11 bases between them. This CDR3 is CASSQAPAGSYEQYF. As DNA, the CDR3 is TGTGCCAGCAGCCAAGCTCCGGCAGGTTCCTACGAGCAGTACTTC.

The gene calls are TRBV13 and TRBJ1-3, with D possibly being TRBD1 (5 bases). The CDR3 is 15 residues long. Trimming pared 3 bases from V and 0 bases from J, leaving 9 bases between. Germline CDR1 reads PRHDT; CDR2 reads FYEKMQ (reference sequence). Here the CDR3 DNA reads TGTGCCAGCAGCTTCGACAGCTACTCTGGAAACACCATATATTTT. This encodes CASSFDSYSGNTIYF.

This clone was seen once. The chain uses TRBV28 and TRBJ2-7; no definite D call. V was clipped by 7 bases and J by 4 bases, with 14 bases between them. Per germline, CDR1 MDHEN and CDR2 SYDVKM. This CDR3 comprises 13 residues. In DNA form, the CDR3 reads TGTGCCAGCAACCCACCTCTTTCTTACGAGCAGTACTTC. Translating it yields CASNPPLSYEQYF. The full variable domain, rest sourced from reference TRBV28 and TRBJ2-7, is DVKVTQSSRYLVKRTGEKVFLECVQDMDHENMFWYRQDPGLGLRLIYFSYDVKMKEKGDIPEGYSVSREKKERFSLILESASTNQTSMYLCASNPPLSYEQYFGPGTRLTVT.

This clone has just a few counts. The CDR3 DNA sequence: TGTGCCATCAGTGGAGGGGACAGGGACCCCTACGAGCAGTACTTC. It encodes CAISGGDRDPYEQYF. The chain carries TRBV10-3 and TRBJ2-7; 9 positions match TRBD1. CDR1 and CDR2 (germline): ENHRY, SYGVKD. Trimming removed 4 bases from V and 2 bases from J; junction bases left unmatched: 6. The CDR3 consists of 15 residues.

This clone was detected only a few times. The V and J genes are TRBV6-5 and TRBJ2-7; D remains unclear. CDR1 is MNHEY and CDR2 is SVGAGI in the germline V gene. This CDR3 is 14 amino acids long. Trimming took off 2 bases at V and 2 bases at J, with 10 bases between the two ends. As DNA, the CDR3 is TGTGCCAGCAGTTACATGGGTCAAGCCTACGAGCAGTACTTC. This sequence encodes CASSYMGQAYEQYF.

The chain carries TRBV27 and TRBJ2-2; TRBD1 might be the D (5 bases). Germline V gene lookup returns CDR1 MNHEY and CDR2 SMNVEV (reference sequence). The CDR3 has 16 amino acids. The germline V and J ends were trimmed by 5 bases and 0 bases, with 13 bases remaining between them. Written as DNA, the CDR3 is TGTGCCAGCAGTAGCCTCCGGACAACGAACACCGGGGAGCTGTTTTTT. This sequence encodes CASSSLRTTNTGELFF.

This clone was observed a few times. J is TRBJ1-1 and V is TRBV7-9; D unresolved. The CDR3 covers 10 residues. The ends were cut back, 6 bases at V and 6 bases at J, with 5 bases in the middle. Per the germline V gene, CDR1 is SEHNR and CDR2 is FQNEAQ (reference sequence). CDR3 region: CASSIAEAFF. For the CDR3, the DNA is TGTGCCAGCAGTATTGCTGAAGCTTTCTTT.

The V and J genes are TRBV5-4 and TRBJ1-2, with a tentative D call TRBD1 (5 bases). Germline CDR1 reads SGHNT; CDR2 reads YYREEE (reference sequence). V gave up 3 bases and J gave up 2 bases, with 17 bases separating them. The CDR3 totals 16 residues. CDR3 in amino acids: CASSSLTGSNNYGYTF. In nucleotides, the CDR3 is TGTGCCAGCAGCTCACTAACAGGATCCAACAACTATGGCTACACCTTC.

Comment on this clone: The junction and the germline gene differ at one end; a read error may be behind it. The chain joins TRBV5-1 to TRBJ2-6, with D unresolved. There are 13 residues in the CDR3. Germline V CDR1 and CDR2: SGHRS, YFSETQ. The CDR3 here is CASSPSGANVLTF. The CDR3, as DNA: TGTGCCAGCAGTCCCTCTGGGGCCAACGTCCTGACTTTC.

The chain combines TRBV10-3 with TRBJ2-7, with TRBD2 matching 14 bases. The J segment lost 9 bases and the V segment lost 10 bases, leaving 8 bases of the junction unmatched. The germline CDR1 and CDR2 sequences are ENHRY and SYGVKD. This CDR3 spans 13 amino acids. The CDR3 DNA follows: TGTGCCACCAGGGGACTAGCGGGAGAGTGGCAGTACTTC. Its translation: CATRGLAGEWQYF.

The table lists this clone with a count of one. The gene calls are TRBV27 and TRBJ2-2; TRBD2 agrees at 12 bases. V gave up 8 bases and J gave up 5 bases; unmatched junction bases: 3. This CDR3 comprises 14 residues. Looked up from germline, CDR1 is MNHEY and CDR2 is SMNVEV (reference sequence). The chain's CDR3 is CASGLAGYTGELFF. For the CDR3, the DNA is TGTGCCAGCGGACTAGCGGGATATACCGGGGAGCTGTTTTTT.

The chain is built from TRBV9 and TRBJ2-3; 7 nucleotides match TRBD2. Trimming at V came to 3 bases and at J to 0 bases, leaving 1 base not matched to a gene. Germline CDR1 is SGDLS and CDR2 is YYNGEE. This CDR3 has 14 amino acids. CDR3 region: CASSAAGSTDTQYF. In nucleotides, the CDR3 is TGTGCCAGCAGCGCAGCGGGGAGCACAGATACGCAGTATTTT.

The chain employs TRBV27 and TRBJ2-1, with D tentatively TRBD1 or TRBD2 (5 bases each). CDR3 length: 13 residues. Germline CDR1 and CDR2: MNHEY and SMNVEV (reference sequence). With 2 bases removed from V and 7 bases from J, the gap between germline ends came to 9 bases. This CDR3 is CASSLSRENEQFF. DNA of the CDR3: TGTGCCAGCAGTTTAAGCAGGGAGAATGAGCAGTTCTTC.

The chain recombines TRBV15 with TRBJ2-5, with a tentative D call TRBD2 (5 bases). The CDR3 sequence is 13 residues long. Trimming took off 5 bases at V and 4 bases at J, with 11 bases between the two ends. The germline CDR1 and CDR2 sequences are LNHNV and YYDKDF (reference sequence). CDR3 sequence reads: CATSREGAETQYF. For the CDR3, the DNA is TGTGCCACCAGCCGCGAGGGTGCAGAGACCCAGTACTTC.

V usage is TRBV5-1 and J usage is TRBJ1-6, with D unclear. V was shortened by 0 bases and J by 13 bases, with 8 bases between the two germline ends. From germline, CDR1 is SGHRS and CDR2 YFSETQ. This CDR3 is 12 amino acids long. The CDR3 protein is CASSLGSTPLHF. The CDR3 nucleotides are TGCGCCAGCAGCTTGGGCAGTACTCCCCTCCACTTT.

This chain links TRBV7-2 with TRBJ2-1; 11 nucleotides align to TRBD2. This CDR3 has 19 residues. In germline, CDR1 is SGHTA, CDR2 FQGNSA. Trimming at V came to 1 base and at J to 5 bases, leaving 13 bases not matched to a gene. The CDR3 loop is CASSLGVLAGGYTHNEQFF. The CDR3 DNA reads TGTGCCAGCAGCTTAGGAGTCCTAGCGGGGGGTTATACTCACAATGAGCAGTTCTTC.